This T cell receptor beta chain was captured by sequencing in a study of T cells in Graves' hyperthyroidism and ophthalmopathy. This clonotype came up many times. Amplification yielded TCR beta CDR3 regions, with RNA transcripts as the source. During a first-round RT-PCR of the TCR CDR3, the HTBI primer set was used. TCRdb analysed the multiplex PCR reads with MiXCR anew, one entry per CDR3 protein. The table shows more than 500,000 distinct CDR3 sequences, with 15% to 20% occurring only once. J was trimmed by 7 bases and V by 1 base; bases with no gene match: 5. Germline lookup yields CDR1 DFQATT and CDR2 SNEGSKA (reference sequence). There are 13 residues in the CDR3.

V and J are TRBV20-1 and TRBJ1-1, with 8 bases that match TRBD1. Sequencing used blood. This receptor was taken from a woman between 25 and 40 years old with Graves' ophthalmopathy. The DNA for the CDR3 is TGCAGTGCTAGAGGACAGGGGAGGGATGAAGCTTTCTTT. This codes for CSARGQGRDEAFF.